This T cell receptor (beta chain) was profiled in a study of blood T cell repertoires in COVID-19. For the study at large: Material from acute and convalescent COVID-19 was sourced from the United States, Italy and Spain.

V lost 0 bases and J 1 base, leaving 11 bases between the germline ends. CDR1 is SGDLS and CDR2 is YYNGEE in the germline V gene. The CDR3 loop spans 16 amino acids. Sequencing used immunoSEQ multiplex PCR; TCRdb keeps in-frame clones, though not all of them. Of about 50,000 clones detected, over 75% appear once; the ten largest clones hold approximately 6%. Relative to its sample, this clone is medium-sized. This chain joins TRBV9 and TRBJ2-1, with D tentatively TRBD2 (6 bases). The sample comprised peripheral blood. This TCR came from a woman aged 55-70 years with acute or convalescent COVID-19. The CDR3 reads CASSVAGSRSYNEQFF. The CDR3 DNA sequence: TGTGCCAGCAGCGTAGCCGGGAGTCGGTCCTACAATGAGCAGTTCTTC.